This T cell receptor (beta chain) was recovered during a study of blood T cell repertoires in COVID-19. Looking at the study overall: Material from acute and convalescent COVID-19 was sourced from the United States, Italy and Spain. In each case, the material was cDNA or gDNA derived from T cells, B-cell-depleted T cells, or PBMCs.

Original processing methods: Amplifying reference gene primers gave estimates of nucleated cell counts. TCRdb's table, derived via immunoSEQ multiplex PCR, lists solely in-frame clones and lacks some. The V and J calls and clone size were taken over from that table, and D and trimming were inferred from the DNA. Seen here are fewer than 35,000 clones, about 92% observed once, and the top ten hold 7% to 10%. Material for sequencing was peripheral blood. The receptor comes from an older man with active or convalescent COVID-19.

CDR3 sequence (DNA): TGCAGCGTGAATAGGATTAGCGGGACTAGCACAGATACGCAGTATTTT. Protein: CSVNRISGTSTDTQYF. The rearrangement links TRBV29-1 to TRBJ2-3; TRBD2 matches at 8 bases. V lost 6 bases to trimming and J lost 0 bases; unmatched junction nucleotides: 11. CDR3 length: 16 amino acids. Germline V gives CDR1 SQVTM, CDR2 ANQGSEA.